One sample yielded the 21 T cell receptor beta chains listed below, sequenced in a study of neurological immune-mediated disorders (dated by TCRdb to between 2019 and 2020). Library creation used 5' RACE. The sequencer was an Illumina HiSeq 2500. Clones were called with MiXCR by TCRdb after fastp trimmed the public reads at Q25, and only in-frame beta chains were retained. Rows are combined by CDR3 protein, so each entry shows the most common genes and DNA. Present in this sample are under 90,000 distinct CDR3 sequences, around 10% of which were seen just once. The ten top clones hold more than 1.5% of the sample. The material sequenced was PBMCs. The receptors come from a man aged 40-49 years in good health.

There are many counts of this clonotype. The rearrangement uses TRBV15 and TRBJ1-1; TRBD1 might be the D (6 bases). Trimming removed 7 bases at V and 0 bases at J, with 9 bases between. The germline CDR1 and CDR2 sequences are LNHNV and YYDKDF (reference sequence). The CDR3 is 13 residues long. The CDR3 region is CATTQGMNTEAFF. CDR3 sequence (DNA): TGTGCCACCACGCAGGGGATGAACACTGAAGCTTTCTTT. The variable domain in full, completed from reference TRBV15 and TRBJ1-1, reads DAMVIQNPRYQVTQFGKPVTLSCSQTLNHNVMYWYQQKSSQAPKLLFHYYDKDFNNEADTPDNFQSRRPNTSFCFLDIRSPGLGDTAMYLCATTQGMNTEAFFGQGTRLTVV.

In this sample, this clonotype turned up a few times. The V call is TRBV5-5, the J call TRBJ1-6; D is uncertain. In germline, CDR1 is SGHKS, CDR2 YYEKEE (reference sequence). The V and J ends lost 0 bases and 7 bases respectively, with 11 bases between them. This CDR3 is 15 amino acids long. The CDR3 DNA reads TGTGCCAGCAGCTTGGGTCTGGGCCTAAATTCACCCCTCCACTTT. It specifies CASSLGLGLNSPLHF.

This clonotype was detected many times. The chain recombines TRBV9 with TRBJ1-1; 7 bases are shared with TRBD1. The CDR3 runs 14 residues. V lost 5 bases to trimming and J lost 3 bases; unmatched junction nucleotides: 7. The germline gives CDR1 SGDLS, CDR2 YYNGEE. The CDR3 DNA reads TGTGCCAGCAGAGCTACCGGGACAGACACTGAAGCTTTCTTT. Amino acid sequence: CASRATGTDTEAFF.

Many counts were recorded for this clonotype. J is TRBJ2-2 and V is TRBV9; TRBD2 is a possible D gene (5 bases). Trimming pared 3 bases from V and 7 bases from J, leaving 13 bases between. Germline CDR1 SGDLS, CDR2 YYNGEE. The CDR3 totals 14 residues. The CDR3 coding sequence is TGTGCCAGCAGCGCCCCGGGGTTCGGCGGGGAGCTGTTTTTT. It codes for CASSAPGFGGELFF.

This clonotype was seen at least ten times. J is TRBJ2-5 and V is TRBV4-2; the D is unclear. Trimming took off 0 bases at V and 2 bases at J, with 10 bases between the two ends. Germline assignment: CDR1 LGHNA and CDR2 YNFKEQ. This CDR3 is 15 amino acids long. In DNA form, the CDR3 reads TGTGCCAGCAGCCAAGATCGCACTCAGCAAGAGACCCAGTACTTC. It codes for CASSQDRTQQETQYF.

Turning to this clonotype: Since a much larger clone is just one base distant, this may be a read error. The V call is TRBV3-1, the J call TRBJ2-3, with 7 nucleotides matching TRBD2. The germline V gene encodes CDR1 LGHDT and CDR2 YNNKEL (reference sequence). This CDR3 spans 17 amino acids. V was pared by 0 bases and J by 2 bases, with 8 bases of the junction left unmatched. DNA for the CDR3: TGTGCCAGCAGCCAAGATCCGCGGGAGTACCCCACAGATACGCAGTATTTT. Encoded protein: CASSQDPREYPTDTQYF.

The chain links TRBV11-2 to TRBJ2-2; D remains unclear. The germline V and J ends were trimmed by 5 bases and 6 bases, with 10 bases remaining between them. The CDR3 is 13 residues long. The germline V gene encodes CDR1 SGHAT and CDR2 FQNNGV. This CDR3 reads CASSPSVPGELFF. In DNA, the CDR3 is TGTGCCAGCAGCCCCTCTGTACCCGGGGAGCTGTTTTTT. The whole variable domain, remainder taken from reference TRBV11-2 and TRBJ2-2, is EAGVAQSPRYKIIEKRQSVAFWCNPISGHATLYWYQQILGQGPKLLIQFQNNGVVDDSQLPKDRFSAERLKGVDSTLKIQPAKLEDSAVYLCASSPSVPGELFFGEGSRLTVL.

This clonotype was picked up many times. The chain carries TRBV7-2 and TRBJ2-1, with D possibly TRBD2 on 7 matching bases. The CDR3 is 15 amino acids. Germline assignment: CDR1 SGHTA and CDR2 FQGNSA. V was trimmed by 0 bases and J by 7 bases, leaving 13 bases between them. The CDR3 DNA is TGTGCCAGCAGCTTAGCGGGGGGGCCTGGTAATGAGCAGTTCTTC. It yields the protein CASSLAGGPGNEQFF.

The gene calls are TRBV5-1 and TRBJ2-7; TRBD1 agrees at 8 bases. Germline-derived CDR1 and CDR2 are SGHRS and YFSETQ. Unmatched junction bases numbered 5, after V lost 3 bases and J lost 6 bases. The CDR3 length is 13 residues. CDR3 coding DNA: TGCGCCAGCAGCTCGGACAGGGTGGGCGAGCAGTACTTC. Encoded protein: CASSSDRVGEQYF.

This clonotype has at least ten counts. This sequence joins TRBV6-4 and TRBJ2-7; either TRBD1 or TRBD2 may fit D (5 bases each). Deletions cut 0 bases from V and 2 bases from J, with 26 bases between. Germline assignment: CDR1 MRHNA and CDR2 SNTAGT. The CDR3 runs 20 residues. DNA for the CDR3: TGTGCCAGCAGTGACTCGATAGTTCGGGTAGAGGGGATCGAGACCTACGAGCAGTACTTC. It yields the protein CASSDSIVRVEGIETYEQYF.

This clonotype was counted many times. CDR3 sequence: CASRNSGVPGELFF. CDR3 nucleotides: TGTGCCAGCAGAAACTCCGGGGTCCCCGGGGAGCTGTTTTTT. V and J are TRBV12-3 or TRBV12-4 and TRBJ2-2, with D possibly being TRBD2 (5 bases). The CDR3 runs to 14 residues. V gave up 6 bases and J gave up 6 bases, with 14 bases separating them.

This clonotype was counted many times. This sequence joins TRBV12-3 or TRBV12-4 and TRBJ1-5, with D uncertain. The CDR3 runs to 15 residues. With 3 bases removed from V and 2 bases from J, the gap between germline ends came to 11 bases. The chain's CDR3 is CASSFLGGGNQPQHF. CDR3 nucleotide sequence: TGTGCCAGCAGTTTTTTGGGTGGAGGCAATCAGCCCCAGCATTTT.

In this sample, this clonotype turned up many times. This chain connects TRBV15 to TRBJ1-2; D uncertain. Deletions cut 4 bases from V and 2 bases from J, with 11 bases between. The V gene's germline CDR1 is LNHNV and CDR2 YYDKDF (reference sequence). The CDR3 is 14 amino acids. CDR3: CATSTRSSNYGYTF. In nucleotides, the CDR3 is TGTGCCACCAGCACCAGAAGTTCGAACTATGGCTACACCTTC.

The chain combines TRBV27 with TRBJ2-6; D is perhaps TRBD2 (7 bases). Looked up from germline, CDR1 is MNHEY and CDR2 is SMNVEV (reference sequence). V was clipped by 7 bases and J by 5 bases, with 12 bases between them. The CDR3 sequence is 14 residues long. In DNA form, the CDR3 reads TGTGCCAGCAAACCGGGGGGCTGGGCCAACGTCCTGACTTTC. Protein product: CASKPGGWANVLTF.

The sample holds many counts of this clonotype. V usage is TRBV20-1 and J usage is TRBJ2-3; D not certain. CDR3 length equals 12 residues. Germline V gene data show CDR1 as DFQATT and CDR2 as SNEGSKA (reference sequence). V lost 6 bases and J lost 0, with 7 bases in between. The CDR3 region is CSAETSTDTQYF. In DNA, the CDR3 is TGCAGTGCGGAAACCAGCACAGATACGCAGTATTTT.

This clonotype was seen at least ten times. The CDR3, as DNA: TGTGCCAGCAGCCTGAGAATACAGGCCATGAACACTGAAGCTTTCTTT. Amino acids: CASSLRIQAMNTEAFF. The chain is built from TRBV7-2 and TRBJ1-1, with D perhaps matching TRBD1 (5 bases). V lost 5 bases to trimming and J lost 0 bases, with 16 bases between them. Germline V gene data show CDR1 as SGHTA and CDR2 as FQGNSA. The CDR3 totals 16 residues.

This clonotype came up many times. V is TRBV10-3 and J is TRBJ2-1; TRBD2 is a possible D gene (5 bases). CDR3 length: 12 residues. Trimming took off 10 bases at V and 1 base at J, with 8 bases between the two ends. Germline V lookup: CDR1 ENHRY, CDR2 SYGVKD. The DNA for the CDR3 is TGTGCCACGGAGGCGTCCTACAATGAGCAGTTCTTC. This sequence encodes CATEASYNEQFF.

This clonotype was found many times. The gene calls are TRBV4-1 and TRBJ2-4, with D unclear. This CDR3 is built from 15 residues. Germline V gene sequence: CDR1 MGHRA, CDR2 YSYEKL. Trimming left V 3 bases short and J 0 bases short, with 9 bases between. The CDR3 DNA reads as TGCGCCAGCAGCCACGGCCCTATAGCCAAAAACATTCAGTACTTC. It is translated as CASSHGPIAKNIQYF.

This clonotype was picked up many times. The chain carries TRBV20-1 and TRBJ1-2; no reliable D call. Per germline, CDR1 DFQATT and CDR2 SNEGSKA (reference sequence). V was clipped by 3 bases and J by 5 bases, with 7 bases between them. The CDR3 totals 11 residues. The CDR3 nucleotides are TGCAGTGCTAGCACTGATTATGGCTACACCTTC. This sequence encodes CSASTDYGYTF.

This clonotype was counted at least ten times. Written as DNA, the CDR3 is TGCGCCAGCAGGGGGCAGGGACAAGAGACCCAGTACTTC. Protein: CASRGQGQETQYF. This chain joins TRBV5-1 and TRBJ2-5; D perhaps matches TRBD1 (5 bases). V gave up 5 bases and J gave up 2 bases, with 10 bases separating them. The CDR3 consists of 13 residues. Germline V gives CDR1 SGHRS, CDR2 YFSETQ.

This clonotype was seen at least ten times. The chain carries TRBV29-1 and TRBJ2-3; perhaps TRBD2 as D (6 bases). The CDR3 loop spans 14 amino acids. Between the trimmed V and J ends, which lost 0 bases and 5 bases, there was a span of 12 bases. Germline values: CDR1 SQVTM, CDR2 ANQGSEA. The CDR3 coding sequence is TGCAGCGTTGAAGATTGGCGGGGCAGAGATACGCAGTATTTT. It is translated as CSVEDWRGRDTQYF.